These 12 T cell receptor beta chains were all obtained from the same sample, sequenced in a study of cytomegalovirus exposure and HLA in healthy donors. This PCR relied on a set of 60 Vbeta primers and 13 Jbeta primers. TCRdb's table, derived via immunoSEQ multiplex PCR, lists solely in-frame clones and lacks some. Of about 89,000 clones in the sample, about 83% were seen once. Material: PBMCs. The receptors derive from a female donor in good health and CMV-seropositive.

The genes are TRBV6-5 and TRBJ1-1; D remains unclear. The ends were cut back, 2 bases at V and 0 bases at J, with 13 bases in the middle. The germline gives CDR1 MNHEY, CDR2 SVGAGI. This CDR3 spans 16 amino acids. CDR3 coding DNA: TGTGCCAGCAGTTACGGTGGGCAGCCAATGAACACTGAAGCTTTCTTT. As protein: CASSYGGQPMNTEAFF.

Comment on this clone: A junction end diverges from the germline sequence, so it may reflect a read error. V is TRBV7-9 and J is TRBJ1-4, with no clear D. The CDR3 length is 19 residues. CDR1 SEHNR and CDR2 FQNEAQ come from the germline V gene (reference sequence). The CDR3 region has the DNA TGTTCCAGCAGCTTAGAACGGGTAACCCTAGGTCCGAGCGGTGAAAAACTGTTTTTT. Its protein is CSSSLERVTLGPSGEKLFF.

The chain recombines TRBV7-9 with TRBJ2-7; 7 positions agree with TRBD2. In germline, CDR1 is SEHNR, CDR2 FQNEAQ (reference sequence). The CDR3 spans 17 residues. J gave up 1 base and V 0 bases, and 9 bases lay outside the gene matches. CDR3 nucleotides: TGTGCCAGCAGCTTAGCCCTCAGCGGGATCGGGTCCTACGAGCAGTACTTC. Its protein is CASSLALSGIGSYEQYF. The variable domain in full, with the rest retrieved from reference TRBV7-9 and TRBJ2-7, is DTGVSQNPRHKITKRGQNVTFRCDPISEHNRLYWYRQTLGQGPEFLTYFQNEAQLEKSRLLSDRFSAERPKGSFSTLEIQRTEQGDSAMYLCASSLALSGIGSYEQYFGPGTRLTVT.

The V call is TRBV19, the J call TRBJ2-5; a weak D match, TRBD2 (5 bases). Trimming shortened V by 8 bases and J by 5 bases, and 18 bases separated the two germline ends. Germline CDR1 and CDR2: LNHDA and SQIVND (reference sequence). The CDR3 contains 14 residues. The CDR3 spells CASRTSADGETQYF. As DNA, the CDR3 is TGTGCCAGTCGTACTTCAGCGGATGGCGAGACCCAGTACTTC.

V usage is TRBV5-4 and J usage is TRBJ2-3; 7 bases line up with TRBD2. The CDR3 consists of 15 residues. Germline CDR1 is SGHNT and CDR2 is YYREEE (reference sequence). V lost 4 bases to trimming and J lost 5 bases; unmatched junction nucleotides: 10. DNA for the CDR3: TGTGCCAGCAGCCTCCCCGGGGAGGGCAAAGATACGCAGTATTTT. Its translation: CASSLPGEGKDTQYF.

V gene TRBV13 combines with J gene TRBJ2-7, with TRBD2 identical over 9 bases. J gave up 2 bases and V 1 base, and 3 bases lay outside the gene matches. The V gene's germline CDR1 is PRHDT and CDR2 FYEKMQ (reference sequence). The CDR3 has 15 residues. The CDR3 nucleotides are TGTGCCAGCAGCTTAGCACTAGCGGGCCCCTACGAGCAGTACTTC. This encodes CASSLALAGPYEQYF. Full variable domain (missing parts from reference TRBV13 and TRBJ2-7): AAGVIQSPRHLIKEKRETATLKCYPIPRHDTVYWYQQGPGQDPQFLISFYEKMQSDKGSIPDRFSAQQFSDYHSELNMSSLELGDSALYFCASSLALAGPYEQYFGPGTRLTVT.

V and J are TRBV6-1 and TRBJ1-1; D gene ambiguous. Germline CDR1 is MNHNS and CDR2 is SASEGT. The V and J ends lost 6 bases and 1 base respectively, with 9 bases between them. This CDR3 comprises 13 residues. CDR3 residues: CASRRTGNTEAFF. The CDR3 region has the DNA TGTGCCAGCAGGAGAACGGGGAACACTGAAGCTTTCTTT.

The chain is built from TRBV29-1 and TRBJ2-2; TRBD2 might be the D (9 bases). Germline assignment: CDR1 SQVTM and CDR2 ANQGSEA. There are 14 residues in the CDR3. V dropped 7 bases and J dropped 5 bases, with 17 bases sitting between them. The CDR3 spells CSAQGAGGTGELFF. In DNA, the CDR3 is TGCAGCGCCCAGGGGGCGGGGGGGACCGGGGAGCTGTTTTTT.

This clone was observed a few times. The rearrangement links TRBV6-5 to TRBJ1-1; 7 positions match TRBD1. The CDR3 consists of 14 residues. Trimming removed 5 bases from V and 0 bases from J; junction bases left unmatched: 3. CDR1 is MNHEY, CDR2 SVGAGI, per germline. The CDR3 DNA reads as TGTGCCAGCAGTCGACAGGGAATGAACACTGAAGCTTTCTTT. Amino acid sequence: CASSRQGMNTEAFF.

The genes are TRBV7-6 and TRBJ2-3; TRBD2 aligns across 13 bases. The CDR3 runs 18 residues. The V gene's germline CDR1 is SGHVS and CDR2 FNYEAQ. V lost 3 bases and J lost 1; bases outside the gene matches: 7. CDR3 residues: CASSFGLAGAQRTDTQYF. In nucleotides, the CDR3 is TGTGCCAGCAGCTTCGGACTAGCGGGGGCCCAGCGCACAGATACGCAGTATTTT.

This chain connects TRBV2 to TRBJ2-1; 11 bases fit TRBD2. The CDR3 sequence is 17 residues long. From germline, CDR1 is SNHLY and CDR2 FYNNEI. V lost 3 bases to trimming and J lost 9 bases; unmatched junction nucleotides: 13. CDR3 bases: TGTGCCAGCAGTGACCCCCTAGGACTAGCGGGTGGAGGTGAGCAGTTCTTC. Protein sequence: CASSDPLGLAGGGEQFF.

CDR3: CASSSHQTQARSSETQYF. For the CDR3, the DNA is TGCGCCAGCAGCTCGCATCAGACTCAAGCCCGTTCGTCGGAGACCCAGTACTTC. J is TRBJ2-5 and V is TRBV5-1; D gene ambiguous. Trimming took off 3 bases at V and 5 bases at J, with 26 bases between the two ends. This CDR3 spans 18 amino acids. Germline CDR1 SGHRS, CDR2 YFSETQ.